The subject of this entry is one TCR beta chain. Other DNA sequences of this sample code for an identical CDR3. J gave up 2 bases and V 5 bases, and 6 bases lay outside the gene matches. Per the germline V gene, CDR1 is SGHAT and CDR2 is FQDESV (reference sequence). The CDR3 is 16 residues long. Authors' processing steps: Nucleated cell number was recorded as an estimate derived from reference gene primer amplification. Assay used: immunoSEQ multiplex PCR; TCRdb lists only in-frame clones, some missing. That table is the source of V, J and clone size, and D and trimming were worked out from the DNA. The sample shows about 90,000 clones, around 88% of them seen only once. This entry belongs to a study of blood T cell repertoires in COVID-19. The overall study: Acute-phase and convalescent COVID-19 samples originated in the United States, Italy and Spain. Nucleic acid was either cDNA or gDNA, and it came from T cells, B-cell-depleted T cells, or PBMCs.

The J gene is TRBJ2-3, the V gene TRBV11-1; 11 bases line up with TRBD1. The sequence was collected from a man aged 80 or over with active or convalescent COVID-19. What was sequenced was peripheral blood. The CDR3 loop reads CASSKGQGASTDTQYF. The CDR3 DNA reads TGTGCCAGCAGCAAAGGACAGGGGGCCTCCACAGATACGCAGTATTTT.